The rows below give T cell receptor beta chains drawn from one sample of a study of Ad26.COV2.S vaccination and SARS-CoV-2 variants. TCRdb keeps only in-frame clones here, not all; method: immunoSEQ multiplex PCR. The sample records about 350,000 clones, about 88% being singletons. The sample consisted of peripheral blood, taken in a trial of Ad26.COV2.S vaccine versus placebo. These receptors all stem from a person between 18 and 65 years old who received the Ad26.COV2.S COVID-19 vaccine or a placebo. Each CDR3 is given without its conserved first and last residue. D genes are given only for firm matches.

J gene	CDR3 length	V gene	D gene	CDR3 protein
TRBJ1-2	11	TRBV9	-	ASTETGNYGYT
TRBJ2-5	12	TRBV3-1/TRBV3-2	TRBD1	ASSLTGGGETQY
TRBJ2-7	12	TRBV7-2	TRBD1	ASSSRDSSYEQY
TRBJ1-5	13	TRBV27	-	ASSPKGFWGQPQH
TRBJ1-3	16	TRBV9	TRBD1	ASSVVDRAAGSGNTIY
TRBJ1-2	13	TRBV5-6	-	ASSLAAGPAYGYT
TRBJ2-7	14	TRBV4-1	TRBD1	ASSQTPDRGVYEQY
TRBJ1-5	14	TRBV19	TRBD1	ASSMFLTGGDQPQH
TRBJ2-2	10	TRBV6-5	-	ASRYSSGELF
TRBJ1-2	10	TRBV29-1	-	SVVGGPYGYT
TRBJ1-6	13	TRBV5-5	-	ASSLVSQPNSPLH
TRBJ1-3	13	TRBV5-4	TRBD1	ASTYTGGSGNTIY
TRBJ2-7	12	TRBV19	-	VSSHTTLDYEQY
TRBJ2-1	12	TRBV5-1	-	ASSIGVFPNEQF
TRBJ1-4	14	TRBV14	-	ASSQDYRAVGEKLF